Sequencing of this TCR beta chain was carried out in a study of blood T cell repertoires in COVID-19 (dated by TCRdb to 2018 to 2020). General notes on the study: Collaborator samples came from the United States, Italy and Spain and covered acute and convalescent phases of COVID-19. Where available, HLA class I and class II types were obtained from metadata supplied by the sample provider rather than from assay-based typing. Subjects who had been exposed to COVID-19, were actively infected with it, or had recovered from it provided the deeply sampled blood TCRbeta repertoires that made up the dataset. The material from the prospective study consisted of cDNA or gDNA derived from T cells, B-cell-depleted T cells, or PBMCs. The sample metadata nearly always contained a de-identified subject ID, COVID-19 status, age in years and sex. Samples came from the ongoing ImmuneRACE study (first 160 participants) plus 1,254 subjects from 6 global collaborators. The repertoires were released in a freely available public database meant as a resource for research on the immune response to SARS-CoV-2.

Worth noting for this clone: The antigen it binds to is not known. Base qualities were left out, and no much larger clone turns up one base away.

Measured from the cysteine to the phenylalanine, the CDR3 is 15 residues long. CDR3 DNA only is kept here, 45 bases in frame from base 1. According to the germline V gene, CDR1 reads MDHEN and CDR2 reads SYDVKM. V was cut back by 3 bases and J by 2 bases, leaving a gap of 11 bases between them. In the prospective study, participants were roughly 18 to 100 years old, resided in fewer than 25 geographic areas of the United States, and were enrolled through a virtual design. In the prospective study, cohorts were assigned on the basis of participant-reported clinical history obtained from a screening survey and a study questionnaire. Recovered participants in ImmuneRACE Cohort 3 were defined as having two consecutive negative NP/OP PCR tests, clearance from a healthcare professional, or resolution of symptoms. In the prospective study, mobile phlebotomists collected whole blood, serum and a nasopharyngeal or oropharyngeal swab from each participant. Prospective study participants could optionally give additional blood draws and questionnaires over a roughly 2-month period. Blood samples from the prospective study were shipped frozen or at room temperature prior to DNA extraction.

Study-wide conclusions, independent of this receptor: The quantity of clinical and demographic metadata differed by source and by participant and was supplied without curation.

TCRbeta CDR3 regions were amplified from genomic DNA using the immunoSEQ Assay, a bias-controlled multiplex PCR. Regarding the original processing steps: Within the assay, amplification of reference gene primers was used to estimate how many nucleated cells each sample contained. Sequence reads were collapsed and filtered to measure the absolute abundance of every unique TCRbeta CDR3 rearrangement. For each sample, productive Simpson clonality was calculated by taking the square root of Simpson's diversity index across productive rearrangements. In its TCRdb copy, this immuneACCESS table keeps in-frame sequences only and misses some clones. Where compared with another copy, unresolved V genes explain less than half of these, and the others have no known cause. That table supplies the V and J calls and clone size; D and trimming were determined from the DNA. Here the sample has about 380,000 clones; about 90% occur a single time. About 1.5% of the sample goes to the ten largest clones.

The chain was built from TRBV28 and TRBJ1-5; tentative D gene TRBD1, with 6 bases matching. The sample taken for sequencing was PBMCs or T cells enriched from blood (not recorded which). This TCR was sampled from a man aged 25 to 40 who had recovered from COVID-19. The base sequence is TGTGCCAGCAGTTTTGGGGGGGCGGGCAATCAGCCCCAGCATTTT. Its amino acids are CASSFGGAGNQPQHF.